Below, 25 T cell receptor beta chains from the same sample are listed, as sequenced in a study of CD8 T cells in Susac syndrome. A quantity of about 0.45 to 1 ug RNA underwent reverse transcription using random hexamers. TCRdb used MiXCR to reprocess the immunoSEQ multiplex PCR reads, holding one entry per CDR3 protein. The data contain 200,000 to 250,000 distinct CDR3 sequences, about 94% of them singletons. Material: CD4+ T cells from PBMCs. The receptors shown here come from a human donor with Susac syndrome.

Only one count was recorded for this clonotype. This chain links TRBV20-1 with TRBJ1-2, with a possible D match to TRBD1 (5 bases). The V and J ends lost 7 bases and 6 bases respectively, with 21 bases between them. This CDR3 region has 14 residues. The germline gives CDR1 DFQATT, CDR2 SNEGSKA (reference sequence). The CDR3 bases are TGCAGTGTCTTGGGGCGGGGAACGCCCCATGGCTACACCTTC. It is translated as CSVLGRGTPHGYTF.

The CDR3 DNA reads TGTGCCTGGAGTGTAGTGGGGGCGAGGGAAAAACTGTTTTTT. Its translation: CAWSVVGAREKLFF. J is TRBJ1-4 and V is TRBV30; D possibly corresponds to TRBD1 (6 bases). Trimming removed 0 bases at V and 8 bases at J, with 13 bases between. This CDR3 has 14 amino acids. Germline V gene data show CDR1 as GTSNPN and CDR2 as SVGIG (reference sequence).

The chain has TRBV11-3 and TRBJ2-7; D is perhaps TRBD1 or TRBD2 (5 bases each). The CDR3 has 15 amino acids. Trimming took 5 bases from V and 0 from J, leaving 14 bases between them. Germline assignment: CDR1 SGHNT and CDR2 YENEEA. CDR3 in DNA: TGTGCCAGCAGCACCCTCGGGGCCACCTCCTACGAGCAGTACTTC. It encodes CASSTLGATSYEQYF. Full variable domain (rest looked up from reference TRBV11-3 and TRBJ2-7): EAGVVQSPRYKIIEKKQPVAFWCNPISGHNTLYWYLQNLGQGPELLIRYENEEAVDDSQLPKDRFSAERLKGVDSTLKIQPAELGDSAVYLCASSTLGATSYEQYFGPGTRLTVT.

The chain links TRBV3-1 to TRBJ2-3; no clear D. The CDR3 length is 15 residues. Germline V CDR1 and CDR2: LGHDT, YNNKEL (reference sequence). The V gene lost 0 bases and the J gene lost 2 bases, with 9 bases spanning the gap. Here the CDR3 DNA reads TGTGCCAGCAGCCAAGAATGGTCGGCCACAGATACGCAGTATTTT. It is translated as CASSQEWSATDTQYF.

The V and J genes are TRBV7-9 and TRBJ2-3; D may match TRBD1 or TRBD2 (6 bases each). CDR1 SEHNR and CDR2 FQNEAQ come from the germline V gene (reference sequence). V was pared by 6 bases and J by 6 bases, with 16 bases between. The CDR3 runs 14 residues. Here the CDR3 reads CASRPGGTSDTQYF. DNA of the CDR3: TGTGCCAGCAGGCCAGGCGGGACAAGCGATACGCAGTATTTT.

The J gene is TRBJ1-5, the V gene TRBV6-6, with D maybe TRBD1 (6 bases). The CDR3 covers 14 residues. The V gene lost 6 bases and the J gene lost 4 bases, with 13 bases spanning the gap. Germline V CDR1 and CDR2: MNHNY, SVGAGI (reference sequence). CDR3 protein: CASRPGGFNQPQHF. The CDR3 DNA reads as TGTGCCAGCAGGCCTGGGGGCTTTAATCAGCCCCAGCATTTT.

The chain employs TRBV30 and TRBJ1-2, with 10 bases identical to TRBD1. Germline V gene data show CDR1 as GTSNPN and CDR2 as SVGIG (reference sequence). V trimming: 2 bases; J trimming: 4 bases; junction bases outside the gene matches: 4. The CDR3 extends over 14 amino acids. CDR3 DNA: TGTGCCTGGAGTAGGACAGGGGGAGGCTATGGCTACACCTTC. Translated, it gives CAWSRTGGGYGYTF. Combining the CDR3 with reference TRBV30 and TRBJ1-2 gives the whole variable domain SQTIHQWPATLVQPVGSPLSLECTVEGTSNPNLYWYRQAAGRGLQLLFYSVGIGQISSEVPQNLSASRPQDRQFILSSKKLLLSDSGFYLCAWSRTGGGYGYTFGSGTRLTVV.

This clonotype was detected once. CDR3 bases: TGTGCCAGCAGTTTAGGGCACAGACTGTTTGACTATGGCTACACCTTC. Translation: CASSLGHRLFDYGYTF. The V gene is TRBV28, the J gene TRBJ1-2; D gene uncertain. Germline V CDR1 and CDR2: MDHEN, SYDVKM. CDR3 length equals 16 residues. V lost 2 bases to trimming and J lost 3 bases, with 16 bases between them.

This chain joins TRBV10-3 and TRBJ2-1; D remains unclear. Trimming took 0 bases from V and 8 from J, leaving 14 bases between them. CDR1 and CDR2 from the germline V gene are ENHRY and SYGVKD. The CDR3 consists of 15 residues. CDR3 in amino acids: CAISESQQLNDEQFF. Here the CDR3 DNA reads TGTGCCATCAGTGAGTCGCAACAGCTTAATGATGAGCAGTTCTTC.

The V and J genes are TRBV6-2 or TRBV6-3 and TRBJ1-5, with unresolved D. V was trimmed by 7 bases and J by 1 base, leaving 17 bases between them. This CDR3 has 16 residues. CDR1 MNHEY and CDR2 SVGEGT come from the germline V gene. The CDR3 reads CASTLYGESSNQPQHF. DNA of the CDR3: TGTGCCAGCACGCTCTATGGGGAGTCAAGCAATCAGCCCCAGCATTTT.

This rearrangement joins TRBV12-3 or TRBV12-4 to TRBJ2-2, with TRBD2 identical over 8 bases. The CDR3 has 15 amino acids. V lost 8 bases, J lost 0 bases, and 5 bases stayed unmatched. The CDR3, as DNA: TGTGCCAGCTCCATTAGCGGGGCGAACACCGGGGAGCTGTTTTTT. As protein: CASSISGANTGELFF.

The V and J genes are TRBV9 and TRBJ2-5, with TRBD2 as a possible D gene (6 bases). The V gene lost 5 bases and the J gene lost 5 bases, with 13 bases spanning the gap. Germline values: CDR1 SGDLS, CDR2 YYNGEE. The CDR3 runs 13 residues. The CDR3 DNA reads TGTGCCAGCAGGTTTACGGGAGAGGAGACCCAGTACTTC. Translating gives CASRFTGEETQYF. Together with reference TRBV9 and TRBJ2-5, the CDR3 gives the full variable domain: DSGVTQTPKHLITATGQRVTLRCSPRSGDLSVYWYQQSLDQGLQFLIQYYNGEERAKGNILERFSAQQFPDLHSELNLSSLELGDSALYFCASRFTGEETQYFGPGTRLLVL.

V gene TRBV29-1 combines with J gene TRBJ1-4; possibly TRBD1 for D (6 bases). CDR3 length: 15 amino acids. Germline assignment: CDR1 SQVTM and CDR2 ANQGSEA. Trimming took off 0 bases at V and 8 bases at J, with 16 bases between the two ends. The CDR3 DNA is TGCAGCGTTGAAGACGGGACATGGGGATCAGAAAAACTGTTTTTT. Residues: CSVEDGTWGSEKLFF.

V usage is TRBV4-3 and J usage is TRBJ2-3; 9 bases map to TRBD2. CDR3 length: 17 residues. J lost 7 bases, V lost 0 bases, and 11 bases had no gene match. The germline CDR1 and CDR2 sequences are LGHNA and YSLEER. Here the CDR3 reads CASSQEGGGAQEHTQYF. In DNA, the CDR3 is TGCGCCAGCAGCCAAGAAGGCGGGGGGGCGCAGGAACATACGCAGTATTTT.

The rearrangement joins TRBV7-8 to TRBJ2-5; unclear D gene. This CDR3 is 14 amino acids long. Trimming pared 6 bases from V and 5 bases from J, leaving 16 bases between. Germline V gives CDR1 SGHVS, CDR2 FQNEAQ. The CDR3 DNA is TGTGCCAGCAGTTCTACGACGATAGGGGAGACCCAGTACTTC. Protein: CASSSTTIGETQYF.

This rearrangement joins TRBV28 to TRBJ1-5; a weak D match, TRBD1 (5 bases). Germline V gene data show CDR1 as MDHEN and CDR2 as SYDVKM. Trimming removed 5 bases at V and 4 bases at J, with 18 bases between. This CDR3 is built from 16 residues. In nucleotides, the CDR3 is TGTGCCAGCAGTCCCCTCCTTCAGGGAGGAAATCAGCCCCAGCATTTT. It specifies CASSPLLQGGNQPQHF.

The CDR3 sequence is CASSYSRIRGFGYTF. CDR3 DNA: TGTGCCAGCAGTTACTCGAGAATCAGGGGGTTTGGCTACACCTTC. This chain joins TRBV6-5 and TRBJ1-2; TRBD1 agrees at 7 bases. The germline V gene has CDR1 MNHEY and CDR2 SVGAGI. V lost 0 bases to trimming and J lost 7 bases; unmatched junction nucleotides: 8. The CDR3 spans 15 residues.

The chain is built from TRBV2 and TRBJ1-4; D uncertain. Germline values: CDR1 SNHLY, CDR2 FYNNEI. The CDR3 covers 13 residues. The V gene lost 1 base and the J gene lost 11 bases, with 11 bases spanning the gap. This chain's CDR3 is CASSEGPRGKLFF. The CDR3 coding sequence is TGTGCCAGCAGTGAAGGACCCCGCGGGAAACTGTTTTTT.

This chain uses TRBV2 with TRBJ2-3; the match to TRBD2 covers 9 bases. V shed 5 bases, J shed 2 bases, and the junction held 2 bases outside the gene matches. The CDR3 length is 14 residues. CDR1 is SNHLY, CDR2 FYNNEI, per germline. CDR3 in DNA: TGTGCCAGCAGTATGGGACTAGCCACAGATACGCAGTATTTT. It is translated as CASSMGLATDTQYF. Using reference TRBV2 and TRBJ2-3 for the parts outside the CDR3, the full variable domain is EPEVTQTPSHQVTQMGQEVILRCVPISNHLYFYWYRQILGQKVEFLVSFYNNEISEKSEIFDDQFSVERPDGSNFTLKIRSTKLEDSAMYFCASSMGLATDTQYFGPGTRLTVL.

The V call is TRBV20-1, the J call TRBJ1-1; D remains ambiguous. V was pared by 5 bases and J by 0 bases, with 10 bases between. The CDR3 extends over 13 amino acids. CDR1 DFQATT and CDR2 SNEGSKA come from the germline V gene (reference sequence). The CDR3 DNA sequence: TGCAGTGCTCTCCCGGATATGAACACTGAAGCTTTCTTT. This translates into CSALPDMNTEAFF.

The chain employs TRBV20-1 and TRBJ2-7, with TRBD2 matching 8 bases. Per germline, CDR1 DFQATT and CDR2 SNEGSKA (reference sequence). This CDR3 has 15 amino acids. V shed 0 bases and J 0 bases; nucleotides not matched to a gene: 4. CDR3 nucleotide sequence: TGCAGTGCTAGAGATAGGACTAGCAGCTCCTACGAGCAGTACTTC. As protein: CSARDRTSSSYEQYF.

The genes are TRBV20-1 and TRBJ1-2; no definite D call. From germline, CDR1 is DFQATT and CDR2 SNEGSKA (reference sequence). CDR3 length: 10 amino acids. Trimming stripped 5 bases from V and 4 bases from J, with 5 bases between. For the CDR3, the DNA is TGCAGTGCTTCTGGCTATGGCTACACCTTC. Amino acids: CSASGYGYTF.

The gene calls are TRBV20-1 and TRBJ2-3; D is possibly TRBD2 (5 bases). Germline V gives CDR1 DFQATT, CDR2 SNEGSKA (reference sequence). The CDR3 runs 14 residues. V lost 3 bases to trimming and J lost 0 bases, with 10 bases between them. This CDR3 reads CSARPPGSTDTQYF. DNA for the CDR3: TGCAGTGCTAGGCCCCCGGGGAGCACAGATACGCAGTATTTT.

The chain employs TRBV7-2 and TRBJ1-1, with D possibly TRBD1 on 5 matching bases. V lost 5 bases and J 4 bases, leaving 17 bases between the germline ends. Germline CDR1 is SGHTA and CDR2 is FQGNSA. This CDR3 comprises 15 residues. CDR3 nucleotides: TGTGCCAGCAGCCCGCCCCGGGGGATGAGCACTGAAGCTTTCTTT. Amino acid sequence: CASSPPRGMSTEAFF.

The chain combines TRBV25-1 with TRBJ1-2; D not resolved. Germline V gives CDR1 MGHDK, CDR2 SYGVNS. This CDR3 has 13 residues. Trimming removed 5 bases from V and 4 bases from J, with 11 bases in between. The CDR3 nucleotides are TGTGCCAGCAGTCAAGACATATCCTATGGCTACACCTTC. This codes for CASSQDISYGYTF.